The 4 T cell receptor beta chains reported below all come from one sample, sequenced in a study of response to subunit inactivated influenza vaccine. TCRdb re-analysed the RT-PCR reads in MiXCR, keeping a single row per CDR3 protein. The data show 200,000 to 300,000 distinct CDR3 sequences, 12% seen once. Sequenced material: non-naive T cells sorted from PBMCs, taken 14 days before vaccination. The receptor source for this set is a man in his forties or fifties who received an inactivated influenza vaccine.

The chain joins TRBV10-3 to TRBJ2-3; the D call may be TRBD1 or TRBD2 (5 bases each). CDR3 length: 16 amino acids. The V gene's germline CDR1 is ENHRY and CDR2 SYGVKD. Trimming removed 2 bases from V and 2 bases from J, with 14 bases in between. CDR3 loop: CAISEAGLGPTDTQYF. The CDR3 DNA reads TGTGCCATCAGTGAGGCCGGGCTGGGACCCACAGATACGCAGTATTTT.

The rearrangement joins TRBV28 to TRBJ2-2, with 8 bases identical to TRBD1. Germline CDR1 reads MDHEN; CDR2 reads SYDVKM. The V and J ends lost 6 bases and 1 base, in that order; junction bases with no gene match: 7. The CDR3 length is 16 residues. The CDR3 region has the DNA TGTGCCAGCAGGCCCTACAGGGGGTGGAACACCGGGGAGCTGTTTTTT. Amino acid sequence: CASRPYRGWNTGELFF.

This clonotype was detected only a few times. This chain links TRBV5-1 with TRBJ1-1; 11 bases are a match to TRBD1. The ends lost 2 bases at V and 4 bases at J; junction bases unmatched: 10. Germline V gene lookup returns CDR1 SGHRS and CDR2 YFSETQ. This CDR3 spans 17 amino acids. In nucleotides, the CDR3 is TGCGCCAGCAGCTTCGGACAGGGGGCTTGGGTTGGCACTGAAGCTTTCTTT. Its protein product is CASSFGQGAWVGTEAFF.

The chain carries TRBV6-1 and TRBJ2-2, with D possibly matching TRBD2 (6 bases). The V end was cut by 4 bases, the J end by 2 bases, with 14 bases between. Germline CDR1 and CDR2: MNHNS and SASEGT. The CDR3 consists of 16 residues. CDR3 in DNA: TGTGCCAGCAGTGCGAAAGGAGGGTTTAACACCGGGGAGCTGTTTTTT. This translates into CASSAKGGFNTGELFF.